This TCR beta chain was sequenced during a study of blood T cell repertoires in COVID-19. TCRdb's copy holds only in-frame clones and misses some; the assay was immunoSEQ multiplex PCR. Found here are more than 300,000 clones, approximately 84% of them singletons; the top ten hold about 4.1%. Germline assignment: CDR1 SNHLY and CDR2 FYNNEI. V shed 6 bases, J shed 1 base, and the junction held 7 bases outside the gene matches. The CDR3 spans 15 residues. The chain recombines TRBV2 with TRBJ2-3, with TRBD2 matching over 7 bases. The TCR comes from a young man who had recovered from COVID-19. The sample was PBMCs or T cells enriched from blood (not recorded which). The CDR3 coding sequence is TGTGCCAGCAGCCCGGGGGGATTGGGCACAGATACGCAGTATTTT. It specifies CASSPGGLGTDTQYF.